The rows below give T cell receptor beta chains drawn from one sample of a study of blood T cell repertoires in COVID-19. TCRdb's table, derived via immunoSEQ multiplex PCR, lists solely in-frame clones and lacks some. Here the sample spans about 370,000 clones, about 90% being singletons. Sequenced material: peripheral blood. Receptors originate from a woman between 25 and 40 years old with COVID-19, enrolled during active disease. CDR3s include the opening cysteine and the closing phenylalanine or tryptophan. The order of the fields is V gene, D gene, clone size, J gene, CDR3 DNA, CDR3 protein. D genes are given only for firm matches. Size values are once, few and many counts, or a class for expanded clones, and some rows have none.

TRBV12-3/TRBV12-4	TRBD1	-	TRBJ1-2	TGTGCCAGCAGCCCCGGGACAGACTATGGCTACACCTTC	CASSPGTDYGYTF
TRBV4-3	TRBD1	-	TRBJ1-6	TGCGCCAGCAGCCAAGGTACCGGGACAGGGGACTCACCCCTCCACTTT	CASSQGTGTGDSPLHF
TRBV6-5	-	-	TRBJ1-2	TGTGCCAGCAGTTACGCGCTAGCGGGCAACTATGGCTACACCTTC	CASSYALAGNYGYTF
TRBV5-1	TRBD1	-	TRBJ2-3	TGCGCCAGCAGTATGACAGGGCAGGTTGGCACAGATACGCAGTATTTT	CASSMTGQVGTDTQYF
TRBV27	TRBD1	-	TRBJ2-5	TGTGCCAGCAGTTTAGGACAGGGGGCGAAGACCCAGTACTTC	CASSLGQGAKTQYF
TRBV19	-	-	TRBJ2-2	TGTGCCAGTAGTAGGGGCGGAATAGGAGCCGGGGAGCTGTTTTTT	CASSRGGIGAGELFF
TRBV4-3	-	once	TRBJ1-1	TGCGCCAGCAGCCAAAGAGCGGAGCCCGGGGAGCGAGCTTTCTTT	CASSQRAEPGERAFF
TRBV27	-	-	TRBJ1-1	TGTGCCAGCATCCGGAACACTGAAGCTTTCTTT	CASIRNTEAFF
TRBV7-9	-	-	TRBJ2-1	TGTGCCAGCAGCTTCCCGGGACTGGGATCCTACAATGAGCAGTTCTTC	CASSFPGLGSYNEQFF
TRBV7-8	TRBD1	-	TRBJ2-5	TGTGCCAGCAGCTTAGTACTTGGTGCAGGGGGATCAGAGACCCAGTACTTC	CASSLVLGAGGSETQYF
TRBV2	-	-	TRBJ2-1	TGTGCCAGCAGACATTACAATGAGCAGTTCTTC	CASRHYNEQFF
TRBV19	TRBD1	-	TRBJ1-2	TGTGCCAGTACCAAGGACAGGGGCCTCCTCTATGGCTACACCTTC	CASTKDRGLLYGYTF
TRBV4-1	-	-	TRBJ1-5	TGCGCCAGCAGCCAAGGCCTCAGTTTCAATCAGCCCCAGCATTTT	CASSQGLSFNQPQHF
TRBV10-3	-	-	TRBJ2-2	TGTGCCATCACCACGAGAGAGGGCGGGACCGGGGAGCTGTTTTTT	CAITTREGGTGELFF
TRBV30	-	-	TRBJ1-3	TGTGCCTGTAATTCTGGAAACACCATATATTTT	CACNSGNTIYF
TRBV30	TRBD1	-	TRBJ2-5	TGTGCCTGGAGCGGACAGGTCCAAGAGACCCAGTACTTC	CAWSGQVQETQYF
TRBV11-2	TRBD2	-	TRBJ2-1	TGTGCCAGCAGCTTAGATCCTAGCGGGAGTACAGATGAGCAGTTCTTC	CASSLDPSGSTDEQFF